These T cell receptor beta chains were read from a single sample in a study of blood T cell repertoires in COVID-19. The repertoire was sequenced with immunoSEQ multiplex PCR; TCRdb's copy has only in-frame clones and lacks some. The sample contains more than 300,000 clones, over 75% of which appear only once. Specimen: PBMCs or T cells enriched from blood (not recorded which). These receptor sequences come from a man between 25 and 39 years old who had recovered from COVID-19. Both conserved end residues are part of each CDR3. A D gene is named only where the DNA matches it firmly. Size is stated for part of the rows, as once, few or many counts, or as a class when the clone is expanded.

- | TRBJ2-1 | TRBD2 | TRBV25-1 | CASSEGTSGVNEQFF | TGTGCCAGCAGTGAAGGGACTAGCGGGGTAAATGAGCAGTTCTTC
- | TRBJ2-2 | - | TRBV7-9 | CASSLGGSGTGELFF | TGTGCCAGCAGCCTAGGAGGGAGTGGAACCGGGGAGCTGTTTTTT
- | TRBJ1-4 | - | TRBV5-1 | CASSEQGGEKLFF | TGCGCCAGCAGCGAGCAGGGCGGTGAAAAACTGTTTTTT
once | TRBJ2-3 | - | TRBV9 | CASSGLGAQYF | TGTGCCAGCAGCGGACTAGGTGCGCAGTATTTT
once | TRBJ2-3 | - | TRBV9 | CASSVTGFPRDTQYF | TGTGCCAGCAGCGTCACCGGGTTCCCGCGGGATACGCAGTATTTT
once | TRBJ1-2 | TRBD1 | TRBV7-9 | CASDLQRQGFGYTF | TGTGCCAGCGACCTCCAGCGACAGGGGTTTGGCTACACCTTC
once | TRBJ2-2 | TRBD2 | TRBV25-1 | CASSARVGGSTGELFF | TGTGCCAGCAGTGCCAGGGTGGGGGGGAGCACCGGGGAGCTGTTTTTT
once | TRBJ1-2 | TRBD1 | TRBV5-1 | CASSLLSGTGDYGYTF | TGCGCCAGCAGCTTGTTGTCCGGGACAGGTGACTATGGCTACACCTTC
few | TRBJ1-1 | - | TRBV6-5 | CASSSGASTEAFF | TGTGCCAGCAGTTCAGGGGCTAGTACTGAAGCTTTCTTT
- | TRBJ1-2 | - | TRBV20-1 | CSASDRGIEPF | TGCAGTGCTAGTGATCGGGGAATTGAGCCCTTC
- | TRBJ1-3 | - | TRBV11-2 | CASSFRVRGANTIYF | TGTGCCAGCAGCTTTCGGGTTCGCGGTGCGAACACCATATATTTT
- | TRBJ2-3 | TRBD2 | TRBV6-5 | CASSYGTSDVNTQYF | TGTGCCAGCAGTTACGGGACTAGCGATGTAAATACGCAGTATTTT
once | TRBJ2-1 | TRBD2 | TRBV4-1 | CASSQASGVYNEQFF | TGCGCCAGCAGCCAAGCCAGCGGGGTTTACAATGAGCAGTTCTTC
- | TRBJ2-4 | - | TRBV2 | CASSARGESKNIQYF | TGTGCCAGCAGCGCTAGAGGAGAATCCAAAAACATTCAGTACTTC
- | TRBJ2-5 | TRBD1 | TRBV5-1 | CASSVTGGRETQYF | TGCGCCAGCAGCGTTACAGGGGGCCGGGAGACCCAGTACTTC
- | TRBJ2-5 | - | TRBV5-1 | CASSLGVSGFPQETQYF | TGCGCCAGCAGCTTGGGCGTTTCGGGGTTTCCACAAGAGACCCAGTACTTC
- | TRBJ2-5 | - | TRBV7-2 | CASSFRQVTTQYF | TGTGCCAGCAGCTTCCGGCAGGTGACGACCCAGTACTTC
- | TRBJ2-3 | TRBD2 | TRBV5-1 | CASGRGLAGRTDTQYF | TGCGCCAGCGGCCGAGGACTAGCGGGCCGCACAGATACGCAGTATTTT
- | TRBJ1-2 | TRBD1 | TRBV5-1 | CASSLLTGGNYGYTF | TGCGCCAGCAGCTTGTTGACAGGGGGCAACTATGGCTACACCTTC
- | TRBJ2-3 | - | TRBV11-3 | CASSSPTGPDTQYF | TGTGCCAGCAGCTCCCCGACAGGCCCAGATACGCAGTATTTT
- | TRBJ1-1 | - | TRBV5-1 | CASSLGPFLDSLSMNTEAFF | TGCGCCAGCAGCTTGGGACCCTTCTTGGACAGCTTATCCATGAACACTGAAGCTTTCTTT
- | TRBJ2-2 | - | TRBV5-4 | CASSLTRNTGELFF | TGTGCCAGCAGCTTGACGCGAAACACCGGGGAGCTGTTTTTT
- | TRBJ1-5 | TRBD1 | TRBV28 | CASSFTGASNQPQHF | TGTGCCAGCAGTTTTACAGGGGCAAGCAATCAGCCCCAGCATTTT
- | TRBJ2-7 | TRBD2 | TRBV3-1/TRBV3-2 | CASSQGGTGYEQYF | TGTGCCAGCAGCCAGGGGGGGACGGGATACGAGCAGTACTTC
- | TRBJ2-2 | - | TRBV27 | CASSPRGALANTGELFF | TGTGCCAGCAGTCCTCGTGGGGCGCTTGCGAACACCGGGGAGCTGTTTTTT
- | TRBJ1-6 | - | TRBV7-8 | CASSLVGQWYNSPLHF | TGTGCCAGCAGCTTGGTTGGACAGTGGTATAATTCACCCCTCCACTTT
- | TRBJ1-4 | TRBD1 | TRBV4-1 | CASSHTPTGTNEKLFF | TGCGCCAGCAGCCACACACCGACAGGGACTAATGAAAAACTGTTTTTT
- | TRBJ1-6 | - | TRBV6-4 | CASSAGANYNSPLHF | TGTGCCAGCAGTGCAGGGGCCAACTATAATTCACCCCTCCACTTT
- | TRBJ2-6 | - | TRBV7-9 | CASSLDSWGANVLTF | TGTGCCAGCAGCCTGGACAGCTGGGGGGCCAACGTCCTGACTTTC
- | TRBJ1-2 | TRBD1 | TRBV6-5 | CASSYQQGLGYGYTF | TGTGCCAGCAGTTACCAACAGGGGCTTGGCTATGGCTACACCTTC
- | TRBJ2-7 | - | TRBV2 | CASSEQGTYEQYF | TGTGCCAGCAGTGAACAGGGGACCTACGAGCAGTACTTC
few | TRBJ2-6 | TRBD2 | TRBV14 | CASSQDPILAGRSGANVLTF | TGTGCCAGCAGCCAGGACCCGATACTAGCGGGGCGCTCTGGGGCCAACGTCCTGACTTTC
- | TRBJ1-5 | - | TRBV19 | CASSIVGSRDSNQPQHF | TGTGCCAGTAGTATAGTCGGGAGCAGGGATAGCAATCAGCCCCAGCATTTT
- | TRBJ2-1 | TRBD1 | TRBV9 | CASSVVGRGYNEQFF | TGTGCCAGCAGCGTAGTAGGCAGGGGGTACAATGAGCAGTTCTTC
- | TRBJ1-2 | TRBD1 | TRBV7-8 | CASSNLDRGRGSYGYTF | TGTGCCAGCAGCAATTTGGACAGGGGGAGAGGGAGCTATGGCTACACCTTC
- | TRBJ2-3 | TRBD2 | TRBV4-1 | CASSQGGLAGADTQYF | TGCGCCAGCAGCCAAGGAGGACTAGCGGGGGCGGATACGCAGTATTTT
- | TRBJ2-7 | - | TRBV5-8 | CASSLKAGEQYF | TGTGCCAGCAGTCTGAAGGCAGGCGAGCAGTACTTC
- | TRBJ1-4 | TRBD1 | TRBV27 | CASRPGQAREKLFF | TGTGCCAGCAGACCGGGACAGGCACGTGAAAAACTGTTTTTT
- | TRBJ1-2 | - | TRBV11-2 | CASSLDLPGWEANYGYTF | TGTGCCAGCAGCTTAGATTTGCCAGGCTGGGAGGCTAACTATGGCTACACCTTC
few | TRBJ1-2 | TRBD1 | TRBV28 | CASKRQGRGYTF | TGTGCCAGCAAGCGACAGGGGCGGGGCTACACCTTC
- | TRBJ1-2 | - | TRBV6-5 | CASSYRGDGYTF | TGTGCCAGCAGTTACAGGGGCGATGGCTACACCTTC
- | TRBJ2-1 | - | TRBV24-1 | CATSDLGSSYNEQFF | TGTGCCACCAGTGATTTGGGGAGCTCCTACAATGAGCAGTTCTTC
few | TRBJ1-1 | - | TRBV9 | CASSVGGPGAATEAFF | TGTGCCAGCAGCGTAGGAGGTCCGGGTGCGGCCACTGAAGCTTTCTTT
- | TRBJ2-1 | - | TRBV28 | CASSPLEGGVSEQFF | TGTGCCAGCAGTCCCCTTGAGGGCGGCGTCAGTGAGCAGTTCTTC
- | TRBJ2-1 | - | TRBV5-4 | CASSLYDSAAHEQFF | TGTGCCAGCAGCTTATATGACAGCGCGGCGCATGAGCAGTTCTTC
- | TRBJ2-3 | - | TRBV28 | CASSDRQTDTQYF | TGTGCCAGCAGTGACAGACAGACAGATACGCAGTATTTT
- | TRBJ2-7 | TRBD1 | TRBV9 | CASSGRQGLSEQYF | TGTGCCAGCAGCGGACGACAGGGGCTGAGCGAGCAGTACTTC
- | TRBJ2-1 | - | TRBV29-1 | CSVDGGPLPYNEQFF | TGCAGCGTTGACGGGGGACCTCTTCCCTACAATGAGCAGTTCTTC
- | TRBJ2-3 | - | TRBV18 | CASSPAAGTDTQYF | TGTGCCAGCTCACCTGCCGCGGGCACAGATACGCAGTATTTT
- | TRBJ2-7 | - | TRBV28 | CASSLGREAWQYF | TGTGCCAGCAGTTTAGGACGGGAAGCCTGGCAGTACTTC
- | TRBJ1-2 | - | TRBV30 | CAWDTNYGYTF | TGTGCCTGGGACACCAACTATGGCTACACCTTC
- | TRBJ2-1 | - | TRBV14 | CASSQGPGGQFF | TGTGCCAGCAGCCAGGGGCCGGGCGGGCAGTTCTTC
- | TRBJ2-7 | TRBD1 | TRBV2 | CASTRAGTGTAGQYF | TGTGCCAGCACTAGAGCCGGGACAGGGACCGCGGGGCAGTACTTC
- | TRBJ1-5 | TRBD1 | TRBV23-1 | CASSQWGGTGLPQHF | TGCGCCAGCAGTCAATGGGGCGGGACAGGCCTGCCCCAGCATTTT
- | TRBJ1-6 | - | TRBV3-1/TRBV3-2 | CASSQRRAVSNSPLHF | TGTGCCAGCAGCCAGCGGAGGGCCGTTTCCAATTCACCCCTCCACTTT
- | TRBJ2-1 | TRBD2 | TRBV6-4 | CASSAEPGLALSEQFF | TGTGCCAGCAGTGCGGAACCGGGACTAGCTTTAAGTGAGCAGTTCTTC
- | TRBJ2-3 | - | TRBV7-9 | CASSTGTGTDTQYF | TGTGCCAGCAGCACAGGGACCGGCACAGATACGCAGTATTTT
- | TRBJ1-5 | - | TRBV3-1/TRBV3-2 | CASSQSFSGGQPQHF | TGTGCCAGCAGCCAATCATTCTCGGGGGGTCAGCCCCAGCATTTT
once | TRBJ2-1 | TRBD2 | TRBV7-8 | CASSSRRLPSGRAKEEQFF | TGTGCCAGCAGCTCAAGGAGACTTCCTAGCGGGAGGGCCAAGGAGGAGCAGTTCTTC